This entry lists 25 T cell receptor beta chains sequenced from one sample in a study of blood T cell repertoires in COVID-19. Some clones are missing from TCRdb's copy, which holds only in-frame ones; the method was immunoSEQ multiplex PCR. This repertoire shows approximately 120,000 clones, around 83% found once; its top ten account for less than 3.5%. The sequenced material came from peripheral blood. These receptors were collected from a woman of 80 years or more with COVID-19, enrolled during active disease.

This sequence joins TRBV28 and TRBJ2-7; no firm D call. The V and J ends lost 6 bases and 4 bases respectively, with 10 bases between them. The CDR3 covers 12 residues. Germline V lookup: CDR1 MDHEN, CDR2 SYDVKM. CDR3 nucleotide sequence: TGTGCCAGCAGCCCCAGTAATTACGAGCAGTACTTC. This sequence encodes CASSPSNYEQYF.

The V gene is TRBV6-6, the J gene TRBJ2-3; TRBD2 matches 7 bases. V gave up 8 bases and J gave up 1 base; unmatched junction bases: 6. This CDR3 region has 14 residues. Germline CDR1 MNHNY, CDR2 SVGAGI (reference sequence). Here the CDR3 DNA reads TGTGCCAGCGGGAGCGGGGCGGGCACAGATACGCAGTATTTT. As protein: CASGSGAGTDTQYF.

The chain carries TRBV5-1 and TRBJ2-7; tentatively, D is TRBD2 (5 bases). Trimming took off 6 bases at V and 5 bases at J, with 15 bases between the two ends. This CDR3 contains 13 residues. Germline V gives CDR1 SGHRS, CDR2 YFSETQ. CDR3 sequence (DNA): TGCGCCAGCAAGAGGGATAACTCGGACGAGCAGTACTTC. Translation: CASKRDNSDEQYF.

V is TRBV5-5 and J is TRBJ1-1; D is unresolved. V was pared by 2 bases and J by 3 bases, with 8 bases between. The germline CDR1 and CDR2 sequences are SGHKS and YYEKEE (reference sequence). The CDR3 is made up of 13 amino acids. This CDR3 reads CASSFNLDTEAFF. CDR3 bases: TGTGCCAGCAGCTTTAATCTTGACACTGAAGCTTTCTTT. The whole variable domain, remainder taken from reference TRBV5-5 and TRBJ1-1, is DAGVTQSPTHLIKTRGQQVTLRCSPISGHKSVSWYQQVLGQGPQFIFQYYEKEERGRGNFPDRFSARQFPNYSSELNVNALLLGDSALYLCASSFNLDTEAFFGQGTRLTVV.

The V gene is TRBV28, the J gene TRBJ1-1; maybe TRBD1 (5 bases). The CDR3 is 15 residues long. V gave up 4 bases and J gave up 0 bases, with 12 bases separating them. Germline V CDR1 and CDR2: MDHEN, SYDVKM. As DNA, the CDR3 is TGTGCCAGCAGTTCGGCTACAGGCATGAACACTGAAGCTTTCTTT. This translates into CASSSATGMNTEAFF.

The J gene is TRBJ2-7, the V gene TRBV7-2, with D possibly matching TRBD1 (5 bases). The germline V and J ends were trimmed by 1 base and 7 bases, with 20 bases remaining between them. The CDR3 contains 16 residues. The germline V gene encodes CDR1 SGHTA and CDR2 FQGNSA. This CDR3 is CASSLGRAKAVWEQYF. The CDR3 nucleotides read TGTGCCAGCAGCTTAGGCAGGGCGAAGGCCGTATGGGAGCAGTACTTC.

This clone was seen a single time. The chain links TRBV12-3 or TRBV12-4 to TRBJ1-6; D unresolved. The CDR3 runs to 12 residues. V was pared by 5 bases and J by 7 bases, with 6 bases between. CDR3 residues: CASSTGNSPLHF. CDR3 sequence (DNA): TGTGCCAGCAGTACGGGGAATTCACCCCTCCACTTT.

The V and J genes are TRBV18 and TRBJ2-7; TRBD1 matches at 8 bases. The CDR3 is 13 amino acids. The germline CDR1 and CDR2 sequences are KGHSH and LQKENI. V shed 6 bases and J 2 bases; nucleotides not matched to a gene: 3. The CDR3 loop reads CASSEDRAYEQYF. The CDR3 DNA reads as TGTGCCAGCTCGGAGGACAGGGCCTACGAGCAGTACTTC.

The chain links TRBV28 to TRBJ1-1; 7 bases align to TRBD1. Per the germline V gene, CDR1 is MDHEN and CDR2 is SYDVKM. CDR3 size: 14 residues. Trimming removed 6 bases from V and 4 bases from J; junction bases left unmatched: 8. Written as DNA, the CDR3 is TGTGCCAGCAGCACTCCGGGACAGCTCACTGAAGCTTTCTTT. It codes for CASSTPGQLTEAFF. Using reference TRBV28 and TRBJ1-1 for the parts outside the CDR3, the full variable domain is DVKVTQSSRYLVKRTGEKVFLECVQDMDHENMFWYRQDPGLGLRLIYFSYDVKMKEKGDIPEGYSVSREKKERFSLILESASTNQTSMYLCASSTPGQLTEAFFGQGTRLTVV.

Written as DNA, the CDR3 is TGTGCCAGCAGCGACCTCGGGGGGACAGGGAGCGAGCAGTACTTC. Translated: CASSDLGGTGSEQYF. The rearrangement links TRBV9 to TRBJ2-7; TRBD1 matches at 9 bases. CDR3 length: 15 residues. V gave up 3 bases and J gave up 6 bases; unmatched junction bases: 10. CDR1 SGDLS and CDR2 YYNGEE come from the germline V gene.

The J gene is TRBJ1-1, the V gene TRBV5-1, with D maybe TRBD1 (5 bases). V lost 4 bases to trimming and J lost 0 bases, with 10 bases between them. This CDR3 contains 14 residues. Germline CDR1 SGHRS, CDR2 YFSETQ. In DNA, the CDR3 is TGCGCCAGCAGCAAAGGGGTCTTGAACACTGAAGCTTTCTTT. It translates to CASSKGVLNTEAFF.

The genes are TRBV7-9 and TRBJ1-1; a possible D gene is TRBD1 (6 bases). Germline CDR1 SEHNR, CDR2 FQNEAQ (reference sequence). Trimming pared 8 bases from V and 2 bases from J, leaving 18 bases between. The CDR3 is 15 residues long. Written as DNA, the CDR3 is TGTGCCAGCGAGATCGGGGGGGGCCCTAACACTGAAGCTTTCTTT. Residues: CASEIGGGPNTEAFF.

The chain carries TRBV28 and TRBJ1-2; perhaps TRBD1 as D (6 bases). This CDR3 has 14 amino acids. The ends were cut back, 2 bases at V and 4 bases at J, with 11 bases in the middle. CDR1 is MDHEN, CDR2 SYDVKM, per germline. The chain's CDR3 is CASSLLQGTYGYTF. CDR3 nucleotides: TGTGCCAGCAGTTTACTGCAGGGGACCTATGGCTACACCTTC.

This rearrangement joins TRBV20-1 to TRBJ2-2; 10 nucleotides agree with TRBD1. The CDR3 length is 14 residues. Unmatched junction bases numbered 4, after V lost 3 bases and J lost 6 bases. Looked up from germline, CDR1 is DFQATT and CDR2 is SNEGSKA (reference sequence). The CDR3 DNA reads as TGCAGTGCTAGTGGGACAGGGGCAGCCGGGGAGCTGTTTTTT. Protein product: CSASGTGAAGELFF.

The V gene is TRBV27, the J gene TRBJ1-2, with D unresolved. In germline, CDR1 is MNHEY, CDR2 SMNVEV (reference sequence). CDR3 length: 13 residues. Trimming cost V 6 bases and J 4 bases, with 12 bases left between them. The CDR3 bases are TGTGCCAGCAGAAGCGGGTGGATCTATGGCTACACCTTC. It translates to CASRSGWIYGYTF.

This sequence joins TRBV9 and TRBJ2-1; 9 bases fit TRBD2. Germline CDR1 SGDLS, CDR2 YYNGEE. Losses at the gene ends were 2 bases for V and 8 bases for J; bases not matched to a gene: 5. CDR3 length: 14 residues. The DNA for the CDR3 is TGTGCCAGCAGCGTGCGGGAGGGCTCAGATGAGCAGTTCTTC. Its translation: CASSVREGSDEQFF.

The chain has TRBV28 and TRBJ1-1; D is uncertain. Trimming shortened V by 6 bases and J by 0 bases, and 11 bases separated the two germline ends. The CDR3 length is 14 residues. Per germline, CDR1 MDHEN and CDR2 SYDVKM. The CDR3 loop is CASSLNLVNTEAFF. DNA of the CDR3: TGTGCCAGCAGCCTTAACTTGGTGAACACTGAAGCTTTCTTT.

This chain uses TRBV19 with TRBJ2-7; TRBD2 might be the D (5 bases). The CDR3 loop spans 14 amino acids. Germline V gene sequence: CDR1 LNHDA, CDR2 SQIVND (reference sequence). CDR3 sequence: CAAGDGFFPYEQYF. In DNA form, the CDR3 reads TGTGCTGCGGGCGACGGATTTTTCCCCTACGAGCAGTACTTC.

The rearrangement uses TRBV10-3 and TRBJ2-7; 10 nucleotides align to TRBD1. The germline V gene has CDR1 ENHRY and CDR2 SYGVKD. The CDR3 runs to 15 residues. J was trimmed by 0 bases and V by 5 bases; bases with no gene match: 4. The CDR3 coding sequence is TGTGCCATCAGTCGGGGACAGGGGCCCTCCTACGAGCAGTACTTC. Protein: CAISRGQGPSYEQYF.

The chain carries TRBV7-2 and TRBJ2-5; tentative D call: TRBD2 (6 bases). The CDR3 sequence is 11 residues long. Germline CDR1 SGHTA, CDR2 FQGNSA. V was clipped by 5 bases and J by 9 bases, with 10 bases between them. The CDR3 region is CASSAAGSQYF. CDR3 nucleotide sequence: TGTGCCAGCAGCGCGGCGGGGTCCCAGTACTTC.

The V call is TRBV19, the J call TRBJ1-5, with 8 bases matching TRBD1. There are 15 residues in the CDR3. J gave up 6 bases and V 4 bases, and 8 bases lay outside the gene matches. Germline CDR1 is LNHDA and CDR2 is SQIVND (reference sequence). This chain's CDR3 is CASSTRTGSVQPQHF. The CDR3, as DNA: TGTGCCAGTAGTACTCGGACAGGGTCTGTTCAGCCCCAGCATTTT.

The V and J genes are TRBV18 and TRBJ2-3; 12 nucleotides align to TRBD2. This CDR3 has 16 amino acids. V trimming: 4 bases; J trimming: 1 base; junction bases outside the gene matches: 3. Germline assignment: CDR1 KGHSH and CDR2 LQKENI. DNA of the CDR3: TGTGCCAGCTCACGTCTAGCGGGAGGGGGCACAGATACGCAGTATTTT. It is translated as CASSRLAGGGTDTQYF.

The V call is TRBV29-1, the J call TRBJ2-1; 10 bases align to TRBD2. The junction had 5 bases not matched to a gene; V was cut back by 4 bases and J by 5 bases. Per germline, CDR1 SQVTM and CDR2 ANQGSEA. This CDR3 is 14 amino acids long. This chain's CDR3 is CSVGLLAGHNEQFF. CDR3 sequence (DNA): TGCAGCGTTGGTCTACTAGCGGGACACAATGAGCAGTTCTTC.

The J gene is TRBJ1-2, the V gene TRBV21-1; the table's D call, TRBD1, was not checked against the DNA. TRBV21-1 constitutes a pseudogene. There are 15 residues in the CDR3. The CDR3 sequence: CASSTQIRDKCGYTF. The CDR3 DNA follows: TGTGCCAGCAGCACTCAGATCCGGGACAAGTGTGGCTACACCTTC.

The V gene is TRBV7-2, the J gene TRBJ1-2, with 10 bases fitting TRBD1. The CDR3 totals 12 residues. Trimming removed 2 bases from V and 10 bases from J; junction bases left unmatched: 1. Germline V lookup: CDR1 SGHTA, CDR2 FQGNSA. The CDR3 DNA is TGTGCCAGCAGCTTACGACAGGGGGCCTACACCTTC. It specifies CASSLRQGAYTF.